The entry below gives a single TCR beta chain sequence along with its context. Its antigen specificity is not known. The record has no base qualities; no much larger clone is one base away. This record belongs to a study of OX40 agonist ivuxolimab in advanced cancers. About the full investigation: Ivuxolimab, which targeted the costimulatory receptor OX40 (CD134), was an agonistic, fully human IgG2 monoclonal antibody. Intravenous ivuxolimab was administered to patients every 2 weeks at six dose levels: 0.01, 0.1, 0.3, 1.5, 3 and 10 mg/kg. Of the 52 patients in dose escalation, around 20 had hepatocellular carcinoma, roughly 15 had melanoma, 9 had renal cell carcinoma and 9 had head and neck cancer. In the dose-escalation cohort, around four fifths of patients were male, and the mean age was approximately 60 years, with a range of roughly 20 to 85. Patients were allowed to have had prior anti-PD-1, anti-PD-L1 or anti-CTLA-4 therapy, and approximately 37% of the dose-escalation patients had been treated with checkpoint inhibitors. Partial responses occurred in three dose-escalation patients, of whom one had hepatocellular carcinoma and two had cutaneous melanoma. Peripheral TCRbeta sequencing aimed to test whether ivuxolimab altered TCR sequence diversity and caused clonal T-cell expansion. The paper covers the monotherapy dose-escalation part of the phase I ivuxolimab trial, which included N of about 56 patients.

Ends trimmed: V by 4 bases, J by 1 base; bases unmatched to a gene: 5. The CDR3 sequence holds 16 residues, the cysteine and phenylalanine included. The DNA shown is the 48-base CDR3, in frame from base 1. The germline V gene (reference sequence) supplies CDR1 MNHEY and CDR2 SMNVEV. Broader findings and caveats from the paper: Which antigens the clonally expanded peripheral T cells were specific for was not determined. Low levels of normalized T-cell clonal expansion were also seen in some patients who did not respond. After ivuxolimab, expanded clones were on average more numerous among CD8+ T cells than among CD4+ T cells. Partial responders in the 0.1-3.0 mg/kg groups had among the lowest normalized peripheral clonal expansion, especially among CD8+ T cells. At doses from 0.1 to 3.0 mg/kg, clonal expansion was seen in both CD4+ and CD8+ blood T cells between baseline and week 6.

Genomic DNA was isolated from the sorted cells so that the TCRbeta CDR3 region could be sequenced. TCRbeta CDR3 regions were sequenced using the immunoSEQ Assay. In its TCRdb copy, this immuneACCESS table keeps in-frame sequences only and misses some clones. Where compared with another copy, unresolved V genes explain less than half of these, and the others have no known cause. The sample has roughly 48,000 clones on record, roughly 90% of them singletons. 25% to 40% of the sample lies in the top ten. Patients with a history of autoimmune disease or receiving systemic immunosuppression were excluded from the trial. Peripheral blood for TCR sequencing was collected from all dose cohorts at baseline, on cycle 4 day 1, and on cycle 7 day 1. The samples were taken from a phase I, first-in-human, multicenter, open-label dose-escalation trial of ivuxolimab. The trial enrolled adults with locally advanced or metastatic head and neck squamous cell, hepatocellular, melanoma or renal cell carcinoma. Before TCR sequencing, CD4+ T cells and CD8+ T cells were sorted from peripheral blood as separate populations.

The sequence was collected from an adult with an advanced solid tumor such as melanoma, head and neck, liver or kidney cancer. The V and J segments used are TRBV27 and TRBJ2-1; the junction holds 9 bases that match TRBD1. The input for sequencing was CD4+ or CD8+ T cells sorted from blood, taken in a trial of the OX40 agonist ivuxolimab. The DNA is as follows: TGTGCCAGCAGTTCCGAACAGGGGGCTTCCTACAATGAGCAGTTCTTC. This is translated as CASSSEQGASYNEQFF.